The sequence of this T cell receptor (beta chain) was determined in a study of regulatory T cells in long-lasting Graves disease. General study points: Since the sample size was small, accuracy may have been reduced.

V was shortened by 5 bases and J by 6 bases, with 17 bases between the two germline ends. The CDR3 runs 15 residues. Germline loops: CDR1 MNHEY, CDR2 SVGEGT. For TCR beta, libraries came from iRepertoire HTBI primers and Arm-PCR of CDR3 regions. TCRdb independently ran MiXCR on the multiplex PCR reads; one entry per CDR3 protein. Of 200,000 to 250,000 distinct CDR3 sequences in the sample, about 19% were seen once. On this clonotype itself: Its target is unknown. A far larger clone lies a single base away; this is likely a read error.

Time point here: newly diagnosed GD, antithyroid drugs for less than 3 months. Preparation of the TCR library used RNA extracted from PBMCs. These same records also appear under a second study, on T cells in Graves' hyperthyroidism and ophthalmopathy.

Sequenced here: peripheral blood mononuclear cells (PBMCs), sampled at new diagnosis, from a patient treated with antithyroid drugs. V usage is TRBV6-2 or TRBV6-3 and J usage is TRBJ1-5; TRBD1 is a possible D gene (6 bases). The source is a woman aged 25-40 years with Graves disease. The CDR3 sequence: CASSESEGGPQPQHF. The CDR3, as DNA: TGTGCCAGCAGTGAAAGTGAGGGGGGCCCTCAGCCCCAGCATTTT.